The 23 T cell receptor beta chains reported below all come from one sample, sequenced in a study of blood T cell repertoires in COVID-19. Assay: immunoSEQ multiplex PCR; the TCRdb copy retains only in-frame clones and omits some. This table holds 140,000 to 150,000 clones, 80% to 90% found once. Sequences were obtained from peripheral blood. These receptors were collected from a woman between 45 and 60 years old with acute or convalescent COVID-19.

This chain uses TRBV30 with TRBJ1-6; maybe TRBD1 (5 bases). The germline V gene has CDR1 GTSNPN and CDR2 SVGIG (reference sequence). The CDR3 extends over 14 amino acids. The ends were cut back, 6 bases at V and 8 bases at J, with 17 bases in the middle. The DNA of the CDR3 is TGTGCCTGCTTGGCCCCCGGCAGGGATTCACCCCTCCACTTT. Amino acid sequence: CACLAPGRDSPLHF.

The J gene is TRBJ2-7, the V gene TRBV11-2; 9 bases align to TRBD1. V lost 5 bases to trimming and J lost 2 bases; unmatched junction nucleotides: 10. Per germline, CDR1 SGHAT and CDR2 FQNNGV. This CDR3 comprises 16 residues. In nucleotides, the CDR3 is TGTGCCAGCAGCCGAATCGACAGGGGGAACGCCTACGAGCAGTACTTC. Residues: CASSRIDRGNAYEQYF.

This clone was seen more than once but under ten times. The chain links TRBV5-4 to TRBJ2-6, with a weak D call TRBD2 (5 bases). With 9 bases removed from V and 0 bases from J, the gap between germline ends came to 16 bases. This CDR3 has 16 residues. Germline V gives CDR1 SGHNT, CDR2 YYREEE (reference sequence). The CDR3 region is CATPRELYSGANVLTF. The CDR3 nucleotides read TGTGCCACCCCAAGGGAGTTATACTCTGGGGCCAACGTCCTGACTTTC.

The genes are TRBV2 and TRBJ1-3; D not certain. Germline CDR1 SNHLY, CDR2 FYNNEI. V dropped 11 bases and J dropped 4 bases, with 18 bases sitting between them. This CDR3 contains 14 residues. The CDR3 sequence: CAYGSFGSGNTIYF. CDR3 in DNA: TGTGCCTATGGATCTTTCGGGTCCGGAAACACCATATATTTT. Looking up the rest from reference TRBV2 and TRBJ1-3 gives the full variable domain: EPEVTQTPSHQVTQMGQEVILRCVPISNHLYFYWYRQILGQKVEFLVSFYNNEISEKSEIFDDQFSVERPDGSNFTLKIRSTKLEDSAMYFCAYGSFGSGNTIYFGEGSWLTVV.

This chain links TRBV11-2 with TRBJ1-1; D is ambiguous. There are 13 residues in the CDR3. Germline V gives CDR1 SGHAT, CDR2 FQNNGV. The V and J ends lost 6 bases and 0 bases respectively, with 8 bases between them. CDR3: CASREELNTEAFF. The CDR3, as DNA: TGTGCCAGCAGGGAGGAGTTGAACACTGAAGCTTTCTTT. The whole variable domain, filled in from reference TRBV11-2 and TRBJ1-1, reads EAGVAQSPRYKIIEKRQSVAFWCNPISGHATLYWYQQILGQGPKLLIQFQNNGVVDDSQLPKDRFSAERLKGVDSTLKIQPAKLEDSAVYLCASREELNTEAFFGQGTRLTVV.

The chain links TRBV15 to TRBJ2-1; D is uncertain. CDR1 is LNHNV, CDR2 YYDKDF, per germline (reference sequence). Trimming removed 7 bases from V and 0 bases from J, with 13 bases in between. The CDR3 loop spans 15 amino acids. CDR3 sequence reads: CATTPLINSYNEQFF. The DNA of the CDR3 is TGTGCCACCACCCCTCTAATCAACTCCTACAATGAGCAGTTCTTC. Variable domain in full (rest from reference TRBV15 and TRBJ2-1): DAMVIQNPRYQVTQFGKPVTLSCSQTLNHNVMYWYQQKSSQAPKLLFHYYDKDFNNEADTPDNFQSRRPNTSFCFLDIRSPGLGDTAMYLCATTPLINSYNEQFFGPGTRLTVL.

V and J are TRBV10-2 and TRBJ2-7; 10 bases fit TRBD2. From germline, CDR1 is WSHSY and CDR2 SAAADI. The CDR3 is 19 residues long. Unmatched junction bases numbered 28, after V lost 10 bases and J lost 7 bases. CDR3 protein: CATNHKGLAEGVPLFEQYF. The DNA of the CDR3 is TGCGCCACCAACCATAAAGGACTAGCGGAGGGAGTCCCCCTGTTTGAGCAGTACTTC.

This chain connects TRBV7-2 to TRBJ2-7, with D maybe TRBD1 (5 bases). The CDR3 totals 14 residues. Germline V lookup: CDR1 SGHTA, CDR2 FQGNSA. V lost 5 bases and J 9 bases, leaving 20 bases between the germline ends. CDR3 nucleotide sequence: TGTGCCAGCAGCCCGACCGGGTTTCCAAGGGGGCAGTACTTC. It encodes CASSPTGFPRGQYF.

This sequence joins TRBV7-9 and TRBJ2-7, with 10 bases fitting TRBD1. V gave up 1 base and J gave up 3 bases; unmatched junction bases: 3. CDR1 SEHNR and CDR2 FQNEAQ come from the germline V gene (reference sequence). This CDR3 is built from 15 residues. The CDR3 bases are TGTGCCAGCAGCTTAGGGGACAGGGGAGGCTACGAGCAGTACTTC. Encoded protein: CASSLGDRGGYEQYF.

The rearrangement links TRBV7-6 to TRBJ2-7, with D possibly being TRBD2 (5 bases). The CDR3 length is 13 residues. The germline V gene has CDR1 SGHVS and CDR2 FNYEAQ. V shed 5 bases and J shed 0 bases, with 8 bases lying between them. CDR3: CASSPTNSYEQYF. The CDR3 nucleotides are TGTGCCAGCAGCCCGACTAACTCCTACGAGCAGTACTTC.

Only a few counts were recorded for this clone. The rearrangement uses TRBV11-2 and TRBJ1-5; maybe TRBD1 (5 bases). Trimming removed 8 bases at V and 0 bases at J, with 17 bases between. Germline V gene sequence: CDR1 SGHAT, CDR2 FQNNGV. This CDR3 contains 16 residues. The CDR3 is CASYDRVLYSNQPQHF. The DNA for the CDR3 is TGTGCCAGCTATGACAGAGTCCTTTATAGCAATCAGCCCCAGCATTTT.

The chain has TRBV5-1 and TRBJ1-1, with D maybe TRBD1 (5 bases). The CDR3 is 13 amino acids. Looked up from germline, CDR1 is SGHRS and CDR2 is YFSETQ. Trimming took off 5 bases at V and 0 bases at J, with 8 bases between the two ends. The CDR3 loop is CASSGAMNTEAFF. The CDR3 DNA sequence: TGCGCCAGCAGTGGGGCAATGAACACTGAAGCTTTCTTT.

The V and J genes are TRBV6-5 and TRBJ2-1, with TRBD2 matching 11 bases. This CDR3 spans 14 amino acids. CDR1 is MNHEY and CDR2 is SVGAGI in the germline V gene. After removal of 11 bases from V and 5 bases from J, the junction contained 8 bases not matched to a gene. The CDR3 nucleotides are TGTGCCTTAGGACTAGCGGGCGCCAACAATGAGCAGTTCTTC. This encodes CALGLAGANNEQFF.

The genes are TRBV9 and TRBJ2-2; D call uncertain. Trimming left V 4 bases short and J 9 bases short, with 16 bases between. From germline, CDR1 is SGDLS and CDR2 YYNGEE. The CDR3 has 14 residues. The CDR3 loop is CASSLLIERRELFF. As DNA, the CDR3 is TGTGCCAGCAGCCTACTCATAGAACGCAGGGAGCTGTTTTTT. Full variable domain (missing parts from reference TRBV9 and TRBJ2-2): DSGVTQTPKHLITATGQRVTLRCSPRSGDLSVYWYQQSLDQGLQFLIQYYNGEERAKGNILERFSAQQFPDLHSELNLSSLELGDSALYFCASSLLIERRELFFGEGSRLTVL.

The chain joins TRBV2 to TRBJ2-5, with 8 bases that match TRBD1. Germline CDR1 and CDR2: SNHLY and FYNNEI. The CDR3 contains 12 residues. The J segment lost 4 bases and the V segment lost 9 bases, leaving 4 bases of the junction unmatched. In DNA form, the CDR3 reads TGTGCCAGGACAGGGGCCGGAGAGACCCAGTACTTC. It translates to CARTGAGETQYF.

The rearrangement uses TRBV2 and TRBJ2-3; 10 nucleotides agree with TRBD2. V shed 11 bases, J shed 4 bases, and the junction held 12 bases outside the gene matches. Germline-derived CDR1 and CDR2 are SNHLY and FYNNEI. The CDR3 consists of 15 residues. In DNA, the CDR3 is TGTGCCGGAAGAAGCGGGGGGGCCTCGGCAGATACGCAGTATTTT. This sequence encodes CAGRSGGASADTQYF.

The chain links TRBV5-1 to TRBJ2-7; no reliable D call. CDR3 length: 12 amino acids. Germline loops: CDR1 SGHRS, CDR2 YFSETQ. The V gene lost 1 base and the J gene lost 3 bases, with 5 bases spanning the gap. The CDR3 nucleotides read TGCGCCAGCAGCTTGTCCCGCTACGAGCAGTACTTC. Protein product: CASSLSRYEQYF. The full variable domain, in which reference TRBV5-1 and TRBJ2-7 provide the parts outside the CDR3, is KAGVTQTPRYLIKTRGQQVTLSCSPISGHRSVSWYQQTPGQGLQFLFEYFSETQRNKGNFPGRFSGRQFSNSRSEMNVSTLELGDSALYLCASSLSRYEQYFGPGTRLTVT.

The rearrangement links TRBV19 to TRBJ1-1; D remains ambiguous. With 0 bases removed from V and 5 bases from J, the gap between germline ends came to 16 bases. The germline V gene encodes CDR1 LNHDA and CDR2 SQIVND (reference sequence). This CDR3 has 16 residues. The CDR3, as DNA: TGTGCCAGTAGTATAGACCATAGGCAGGATGGTACTGAAGCTTTCTTT. Translated: CASSIDHRQDGTEAFF. The entire variable domain, with the rest obtained from reference TRBV19 and TRBJ1-1, is as follows: DGGITQSPKYLFRKEGQNVTLSCEQNLNHDAMYWYRQDPGQGLRLIYYSQIVNDFQKGDIAEGYSVSREKKESFPLTVTSAQKNPTAFYLCASSIDHRQDGTEAFFGQGTRLTVV.

The chain combines TRBV10-3 with TRBJ1-2, with D tentatively TRBD1 (6 bases). Trimming pared 4 bases from V and 4 bases from J, leaving 13 bases between. The CDR3 runs 14 residues. Germline assignment: CDR1 ENHRY and CDR2 SYGVKD. The CDR3 coding sequence is TGTGCCATCAGTGCCAGGGGATCCCTCTATGGCTACACCTTC. It is translated as CAISARGSLYGYTF.

The chain is built from TRBV27 and TRBJ2-5, with 8 positions matching TRBD1. CDR1 is MNHEY and CDR2 is SMNVEV in the germline V gene (reference sequence). The CDR3 has 14 amino acids. J was trimmed by 4 bases and V by 3 bases; bases with no gene match: 4. Here the CDR3 reads CASSFGTGGETQYF. CDR3 DNA sequence: TGTGCCAGCAGTTTTGGGACAGGAGGAGAGACCCAGTACTTC.

This clone appeared once. This sequence joins TRBV19 and TRBJ1-3, with D uncertain. Deletions cut 5 bases from V and 0 bases from J, with 8 bases between. The germline V gene encodes CDR1 LNHDA and CDR2 SQIVND (reference sequence). The CDR3 length is 14 residues. CDR3 region: CASSPYSSGNTIYF. CDR3 nucleotide sequence: TGTGCCAGTAGTCCTTATAGCTCTGGAAACACCATATATTTT.

This clone was seen a single time. This sequence joins TRBV19 and TRBJ2-3, with 7 bases that match TRBD1. From germline, CDR1 is LNHDA and CDR2 SQIVND (reference sequence). V shed 2 bases, J shed 0 bases, and the junction held 2 bases outside the gene matches. The CDR3 runs to 15 residues. The chain's CDR3 is CASSITGASTDTQYF. The CDR3 nucleotides read TGTGCCAGTAGTATAACAGGGGCCAGCACAGATACGCAGTATTTT.

The J gene is TRBJ2-1, the V gene TRBV30; D is undetermined. The CDR3 length is 14 residues. The V gene lost 0 bases and the J gene lost 1 base, with 7 bases spanning the gap. The germline V gene encodes CDR1 GTSNPN and CDR2 SVGIG (reference sequence). As DNA, the CDR3 is TGTGCCTGGAGTGTTCTAACTTCCTACAATGAGCAGTTCTTC. Its translation is CAWSVLTSYNEQFF.